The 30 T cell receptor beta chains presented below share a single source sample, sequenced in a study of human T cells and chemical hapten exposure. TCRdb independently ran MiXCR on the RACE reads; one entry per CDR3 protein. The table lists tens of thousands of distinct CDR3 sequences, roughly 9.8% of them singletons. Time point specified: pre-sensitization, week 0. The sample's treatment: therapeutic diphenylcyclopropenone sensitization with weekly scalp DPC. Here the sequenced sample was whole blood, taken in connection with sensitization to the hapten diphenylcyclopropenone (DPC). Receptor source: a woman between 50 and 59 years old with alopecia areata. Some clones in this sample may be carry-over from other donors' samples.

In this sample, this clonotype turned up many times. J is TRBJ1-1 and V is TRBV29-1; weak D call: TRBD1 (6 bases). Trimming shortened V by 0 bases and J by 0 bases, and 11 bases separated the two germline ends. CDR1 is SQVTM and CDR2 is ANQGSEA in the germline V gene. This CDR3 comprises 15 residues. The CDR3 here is CSVEDSRTVNTEAFF. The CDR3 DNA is TGCAGCGTTGAAGATTCGAGGACAGTGAACACTGAAGCTTTCTTT.

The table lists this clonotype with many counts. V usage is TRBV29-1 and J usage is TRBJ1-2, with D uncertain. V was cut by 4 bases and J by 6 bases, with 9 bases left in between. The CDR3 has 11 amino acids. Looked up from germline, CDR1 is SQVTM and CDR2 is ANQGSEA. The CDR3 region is CSVADGDGYTF. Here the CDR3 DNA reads TGCAGCGTTGCTGACGGGGATGGCTACACCTTC.

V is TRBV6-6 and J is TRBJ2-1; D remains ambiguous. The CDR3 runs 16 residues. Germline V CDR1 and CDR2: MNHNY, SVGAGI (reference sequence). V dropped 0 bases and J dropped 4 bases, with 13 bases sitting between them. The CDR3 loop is CASSYSKGRQYNEQFF. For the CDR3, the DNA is TGTGCCAGCAGTTACTCGAAGGGTCGGCAATACAATGAGCAGTTCTTC.

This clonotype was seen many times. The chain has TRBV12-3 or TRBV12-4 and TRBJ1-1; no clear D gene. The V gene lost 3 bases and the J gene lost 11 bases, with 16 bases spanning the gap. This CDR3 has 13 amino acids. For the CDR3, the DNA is TGTGCCAGCAGTTTTCGGCGGGCGCTAGTGGCTTTCTTT. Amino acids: CASSFRRALVAFF.

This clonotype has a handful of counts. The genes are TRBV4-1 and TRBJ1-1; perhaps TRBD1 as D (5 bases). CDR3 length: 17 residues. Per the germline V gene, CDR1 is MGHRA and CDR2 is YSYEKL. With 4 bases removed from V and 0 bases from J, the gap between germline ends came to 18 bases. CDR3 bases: TGCGCCAGCAGCCGCCCTGAGGGGCCCAGGTTGAACACTGAAGCTTTCTTT. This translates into CASSRPEGPRLNTEAFF.

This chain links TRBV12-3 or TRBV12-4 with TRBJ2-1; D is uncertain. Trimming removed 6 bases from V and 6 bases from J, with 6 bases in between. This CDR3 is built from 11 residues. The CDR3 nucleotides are TGTGCCAGCAGCCCCACCAATGAGCAGTTCTTC. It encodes CASSPTNEQFF.

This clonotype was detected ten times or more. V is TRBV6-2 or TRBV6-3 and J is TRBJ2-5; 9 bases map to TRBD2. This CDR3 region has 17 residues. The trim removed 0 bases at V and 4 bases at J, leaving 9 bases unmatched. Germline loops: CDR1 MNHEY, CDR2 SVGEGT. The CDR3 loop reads CASSYSGSGSSPETQYF. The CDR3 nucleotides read TGTGCCAGCAGTTACTCAGGTAGCGGGAGCTCCCCAGAGACCCAGTACTTC.

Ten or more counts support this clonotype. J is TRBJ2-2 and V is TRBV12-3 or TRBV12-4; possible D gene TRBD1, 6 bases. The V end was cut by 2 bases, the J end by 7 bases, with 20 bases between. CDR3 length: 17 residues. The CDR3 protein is CASSLRSATGWNGELFF. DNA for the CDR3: TGTGCCAGCAGTTTACGTTCCGCAACAGGGTGGAACGGGGAGCTGTTTTTT.

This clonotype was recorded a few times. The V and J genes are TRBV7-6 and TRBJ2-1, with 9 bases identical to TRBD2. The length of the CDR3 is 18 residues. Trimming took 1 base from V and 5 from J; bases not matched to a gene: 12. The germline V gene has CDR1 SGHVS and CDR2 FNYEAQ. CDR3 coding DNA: TGTGCCAGCAGCTTAGAATTGGGGTGGGCTAGCGGGAACAATGAGCAGTTCTTC. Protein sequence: CASSLELGWASGNNEQFF.

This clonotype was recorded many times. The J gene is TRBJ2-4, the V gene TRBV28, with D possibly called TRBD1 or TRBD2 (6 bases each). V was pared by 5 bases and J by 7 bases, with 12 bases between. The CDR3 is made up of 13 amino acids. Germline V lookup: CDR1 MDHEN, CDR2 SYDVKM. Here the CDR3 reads CASSKGGGNIQYF. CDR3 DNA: TGTGCCAGCAGTAAAGGAGGGGGGAACATTCAGTACTTC.

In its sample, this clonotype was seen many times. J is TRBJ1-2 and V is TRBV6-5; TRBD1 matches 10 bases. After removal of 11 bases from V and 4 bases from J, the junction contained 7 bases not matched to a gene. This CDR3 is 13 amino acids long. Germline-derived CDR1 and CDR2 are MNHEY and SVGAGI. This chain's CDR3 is CAVGTGVIYGYTF. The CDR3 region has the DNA TGTGCCGTAGGGACAGGGGTTATCTATGGCTACACCTTC.

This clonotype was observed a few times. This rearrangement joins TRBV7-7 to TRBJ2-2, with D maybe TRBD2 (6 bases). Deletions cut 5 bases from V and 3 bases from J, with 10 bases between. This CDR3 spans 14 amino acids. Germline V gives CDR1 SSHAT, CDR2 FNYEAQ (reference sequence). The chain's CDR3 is CASSRDFYTGELFF. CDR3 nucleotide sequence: TGTGCCAGCAGCCGGGACTTTTACACCGGGGAGCTGTTTTTT.

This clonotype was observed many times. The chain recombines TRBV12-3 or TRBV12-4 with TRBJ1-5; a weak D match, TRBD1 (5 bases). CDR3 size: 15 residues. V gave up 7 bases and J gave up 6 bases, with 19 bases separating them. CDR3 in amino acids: CASKRDYSLSQPQHF. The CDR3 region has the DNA TGTGCCAGCAAAAGGGACTACTCTCTAAGTCAGCCCCAGCATTTT.

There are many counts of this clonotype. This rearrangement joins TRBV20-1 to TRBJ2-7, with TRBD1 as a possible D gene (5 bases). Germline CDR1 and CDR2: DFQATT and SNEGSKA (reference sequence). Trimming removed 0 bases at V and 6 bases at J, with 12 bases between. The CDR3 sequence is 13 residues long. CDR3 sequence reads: CSARDWKGREQYF. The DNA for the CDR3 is TGCAGTGCTAGAGATTGGAAGGGGCGCGAGCAGTACTTC.

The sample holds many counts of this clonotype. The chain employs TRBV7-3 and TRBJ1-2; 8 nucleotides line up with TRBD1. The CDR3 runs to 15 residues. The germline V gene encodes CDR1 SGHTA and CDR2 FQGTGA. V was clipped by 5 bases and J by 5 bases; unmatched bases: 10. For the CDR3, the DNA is TGTGCCAGCAGCCCGAACAGGGGGATGGGGTATGGCTACACCTTC. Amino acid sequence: CASSPNRGMGYGYTF.

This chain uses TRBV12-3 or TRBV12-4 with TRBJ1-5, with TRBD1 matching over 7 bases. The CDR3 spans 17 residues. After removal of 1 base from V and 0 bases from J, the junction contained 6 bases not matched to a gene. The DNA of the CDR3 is TGTGCCAGCAGTTTAGGAGGGGGCGGTTATAGCAATCAGCCCCAGCATTTT. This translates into CASSLGGGGYSNQPQHF.

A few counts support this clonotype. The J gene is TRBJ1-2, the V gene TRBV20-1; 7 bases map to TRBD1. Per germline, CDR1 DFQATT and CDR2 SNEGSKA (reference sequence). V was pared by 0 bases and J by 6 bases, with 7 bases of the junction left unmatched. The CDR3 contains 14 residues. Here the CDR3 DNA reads TGCAGTGCTAGAGATCAAGGAGGGGGCAATGGCTACACCTTC. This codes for CSARDQGGGNGYTF.

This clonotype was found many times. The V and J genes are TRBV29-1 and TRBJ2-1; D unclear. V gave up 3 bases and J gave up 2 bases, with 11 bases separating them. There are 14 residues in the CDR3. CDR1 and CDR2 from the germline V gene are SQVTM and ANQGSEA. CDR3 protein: CSVDGGNTYNEQFF. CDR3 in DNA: TGCAGCGTTGATGGCGGAAATACCTACAATGAGCAGTTCTTC.

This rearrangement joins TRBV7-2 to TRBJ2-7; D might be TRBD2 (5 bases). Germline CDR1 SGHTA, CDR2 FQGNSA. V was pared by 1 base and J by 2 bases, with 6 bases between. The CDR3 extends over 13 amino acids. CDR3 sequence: CASSLVRAYEQYF. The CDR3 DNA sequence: TGTGCCAGCAGCTTAGTGAGGGCCTACGAGCAGTACTTC.

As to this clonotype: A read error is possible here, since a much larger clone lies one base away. CDR3 nucleotides: TGTGCCAGCTCCCCAGGTTTCTTCACTAACTATGGCTGCACCTTC. Translated, it gives CASSPGFFTNYGCTF. The J gene is TRBJ1-2, the V gene TRBV7-2; D unclear. The V gene's germline CDR1 is SGHTA and CDR2 FQGNSA. CDR3 length equals 15 residues. Filled out from reference TRBV7-2 and TRBJ1-2, the complete variable domain reads GAGVSQSPSNKVTEKGKDVELRCDPISGHTALYWYRQSLGQGLEFLIYFQGNSAPDKSGLPSDRFSAERTGGSVSTLTIQRTQQEDSAVYLCASSPGFFTNYGCTFGSGTRLTVV.

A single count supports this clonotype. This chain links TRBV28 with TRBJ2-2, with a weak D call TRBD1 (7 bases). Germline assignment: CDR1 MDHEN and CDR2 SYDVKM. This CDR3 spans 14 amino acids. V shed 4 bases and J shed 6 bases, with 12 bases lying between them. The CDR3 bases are TGTGCCAGCAGTTACCAGGGGGGCGCCGGGGAGCTGTTTTTT. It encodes CASSYQGGAGELFF.

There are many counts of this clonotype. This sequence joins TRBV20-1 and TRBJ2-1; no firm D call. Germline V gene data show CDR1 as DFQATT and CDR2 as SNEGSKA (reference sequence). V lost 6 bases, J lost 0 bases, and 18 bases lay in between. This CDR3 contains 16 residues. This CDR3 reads CSAASVRLSSYNEQFF. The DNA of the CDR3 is TGCAGTGCAGCAAGTGTTCGACTTAGCTCCTACAATGAGCAGTTCTTC.

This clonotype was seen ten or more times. The CDR3 nucleotides are TGTGCCAGCTCAACCCGAGGGAATGACAGGGGGCAGGCGGGGGCCAACGTCCTGACTTTC. The encoded protein is CASSTRGNDRGQAGANVLTF. This chain connects TRBV18 to TRBJ2-6, with 10 bases lining up with TRBD1. The CDR3 runs 20 residues. The V gene's germline CDR1 is KGHSH and CDR2 LQKENI. Trimming cost V 5 bases and J 4 bases; bases outside gene matches: 17.

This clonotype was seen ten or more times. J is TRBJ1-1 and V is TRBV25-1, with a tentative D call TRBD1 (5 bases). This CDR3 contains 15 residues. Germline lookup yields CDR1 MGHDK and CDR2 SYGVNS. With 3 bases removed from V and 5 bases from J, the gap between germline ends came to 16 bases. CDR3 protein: CASSEDLTGGTEAFF. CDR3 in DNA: TGTGCCAGCAGTGAGGACCTTACGGGGGGGACTGAAGCTTTCTTT.

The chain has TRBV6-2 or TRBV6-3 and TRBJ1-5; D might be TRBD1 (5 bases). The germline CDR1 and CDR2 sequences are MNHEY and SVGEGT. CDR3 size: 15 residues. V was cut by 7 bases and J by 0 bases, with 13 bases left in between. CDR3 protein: CASMLNRFSNQPQHF. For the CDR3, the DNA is TGTGCCAGCATGCTAAACAGGTTTAGCAATCAGCCCCAGCATTTT.

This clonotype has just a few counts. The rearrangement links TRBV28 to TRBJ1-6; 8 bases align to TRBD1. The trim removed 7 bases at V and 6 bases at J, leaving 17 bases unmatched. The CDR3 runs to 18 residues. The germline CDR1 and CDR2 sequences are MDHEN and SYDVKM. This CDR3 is CASKVGQMDRVLNSPLHF. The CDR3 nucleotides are TGTGCCAGCAAAGTCGGTCAAATGGACAGGGTACTTAATTCACCCCTCCACTTT.

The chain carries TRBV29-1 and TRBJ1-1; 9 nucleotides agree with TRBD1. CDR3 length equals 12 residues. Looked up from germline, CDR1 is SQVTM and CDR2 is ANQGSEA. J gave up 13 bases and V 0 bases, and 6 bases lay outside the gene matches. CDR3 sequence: CSVEDGTGWGFF. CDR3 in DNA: TGCAGCGTTGAAGACGGGACAGGGTGGGGTTTCTTT. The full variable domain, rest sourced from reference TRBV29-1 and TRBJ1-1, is SAVISQKPSRDICQRGTSLTIQCQVDSQVTMMFWYRQQPGQSLTLIATANQGSEATYESGFVIDKFPISRPNLTFSTLTVSNMSPEDSSIYLCSVEDGTGWGFFGQGTRLTVV.

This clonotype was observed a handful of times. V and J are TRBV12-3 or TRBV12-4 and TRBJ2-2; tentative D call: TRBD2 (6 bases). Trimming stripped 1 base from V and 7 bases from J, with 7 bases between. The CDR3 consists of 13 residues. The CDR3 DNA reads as TGTGCCAGCAGTTTAGAGGAGGGCGGGGAGCTGTTTTTT. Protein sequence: CASSLEEGGELFF.

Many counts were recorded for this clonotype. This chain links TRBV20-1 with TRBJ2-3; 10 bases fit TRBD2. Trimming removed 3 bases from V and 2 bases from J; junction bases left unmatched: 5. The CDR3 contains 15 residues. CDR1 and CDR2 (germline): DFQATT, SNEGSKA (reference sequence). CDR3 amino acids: CSASQREGVTDTQYF. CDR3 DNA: TGCAGTGCTAGTCAGCGGGAGGGGGTCACAGATACGCAGTATTTT.

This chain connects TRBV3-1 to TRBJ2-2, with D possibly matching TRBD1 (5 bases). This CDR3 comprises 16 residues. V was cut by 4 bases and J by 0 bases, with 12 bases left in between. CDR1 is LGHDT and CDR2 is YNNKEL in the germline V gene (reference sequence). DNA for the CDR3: TGTGCCAGCAGCCTAAGGGGCCAAGCGAACACCGGGGAGCTGTTTTTT. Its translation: CASSLRGQANTGELFF.